The source of this TCR beta chain is a study of early T cells in non-severe SARS-CoV-2 infection. Broader study findings: Database matching using VDJdb favored anti-spike CD8 responses, with private and CD4 specificities left missing.

This clonotype was seen many times. Antigen specificity is unknown. MiXCR, run by TCRdb on the 5' RACE reads, gives a single entry per CDR3 protein. The table shows more than 35,000 distinct CDR3 sequences, with approximately 6.1% occurring only once. The source of this sequence is an adult who was a healthcare worker with PCR-confirmed SARS-CoV-2 infection or an uninfected control (not recorded which). Sequenced material: whole blood.

Here the CDR3 reads CSVGGQMNTEAFF. DNA of the CDR3: TGCAGCGTGGGGGGACAGATGAACACTGAAGCTTTCTTT. The chain is built from TRBV29-1 and TRBJ1-1, with 7 bases lining up with TRBD1. The CDR3 consists of 13 residues. Germline values: CDR1 SQVTM, CDR2 ANQGSEA. V was pared by 6 bases and J by 0 bases, with 4 bases of the junction left unmatched.